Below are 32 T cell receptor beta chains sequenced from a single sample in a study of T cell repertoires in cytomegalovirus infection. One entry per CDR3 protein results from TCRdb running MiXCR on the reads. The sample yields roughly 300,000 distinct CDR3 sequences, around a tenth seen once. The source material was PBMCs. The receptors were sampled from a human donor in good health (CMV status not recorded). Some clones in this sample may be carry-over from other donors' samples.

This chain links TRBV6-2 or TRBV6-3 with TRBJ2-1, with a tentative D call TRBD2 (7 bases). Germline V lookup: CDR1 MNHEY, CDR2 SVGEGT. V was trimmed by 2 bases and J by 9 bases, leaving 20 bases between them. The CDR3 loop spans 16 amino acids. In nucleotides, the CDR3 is TGTGCCAGCAGTTACCGGAGTGGGGGGGCAACGGGTGAGCAGTTCTTC. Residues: CASSYRSGGATGEQFF.

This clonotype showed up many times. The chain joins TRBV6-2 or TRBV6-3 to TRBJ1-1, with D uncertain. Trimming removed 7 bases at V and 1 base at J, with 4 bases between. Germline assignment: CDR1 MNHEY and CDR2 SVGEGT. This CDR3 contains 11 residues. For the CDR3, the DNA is TGTGCCAGCACCAAGAACACTGAAGCTTTCTTT. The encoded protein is CASTKNTEAFF.

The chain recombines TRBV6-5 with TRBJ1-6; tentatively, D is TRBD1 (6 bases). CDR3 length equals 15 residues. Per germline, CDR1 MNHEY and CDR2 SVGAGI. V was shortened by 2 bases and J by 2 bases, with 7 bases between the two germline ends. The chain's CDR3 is CASSYGGTYNSPLHF. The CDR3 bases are TGTGCCAGCAGTTACGGGGGCACCTATAATTCACCCCTCCACTTT.

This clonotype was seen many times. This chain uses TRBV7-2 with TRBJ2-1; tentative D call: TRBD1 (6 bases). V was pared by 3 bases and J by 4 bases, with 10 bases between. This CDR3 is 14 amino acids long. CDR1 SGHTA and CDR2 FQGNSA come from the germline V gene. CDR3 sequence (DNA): TGTGCCAGCAGCTTTCAGGGGAGATACAATGAGCAGTTCTTC. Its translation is CASSFQGRYNEQFF.

The CDR3 DNA follows: TGTGCCAGTAGGGGACAGGGGGGAACCCAGTACTTC. This encodes CASRGQGGTQYF. The genes are TRBV19 and TRBJ2-5, with 11 bases identical to TRBD1. CDR1 is LNHDA and CDR2 is SQIVND in the germline V gene (reference sequence). V lost 6 bases, J lost 8 bases, and 2 bases stayed unmatched. The CDR3 covers 12 residues.

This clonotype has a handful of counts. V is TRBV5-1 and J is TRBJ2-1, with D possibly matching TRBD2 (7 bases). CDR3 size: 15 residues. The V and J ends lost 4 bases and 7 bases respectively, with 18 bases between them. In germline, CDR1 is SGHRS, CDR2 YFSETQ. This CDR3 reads CASSPPTGGQNEQFF. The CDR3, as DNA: TGCGCCAGCAGCCCCCCAACCGGGGGGCAAAATGAGCAGTTCTTC.

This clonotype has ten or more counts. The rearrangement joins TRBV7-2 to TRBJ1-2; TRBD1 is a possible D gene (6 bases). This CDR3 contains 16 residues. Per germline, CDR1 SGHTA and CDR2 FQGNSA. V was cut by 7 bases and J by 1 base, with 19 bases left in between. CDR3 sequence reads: CASKEGGGGRNYGYTF. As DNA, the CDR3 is TGTGCCAGCAAAGAGGGAGGAGGGGGACGTAACTATGGCTACACCTTC.

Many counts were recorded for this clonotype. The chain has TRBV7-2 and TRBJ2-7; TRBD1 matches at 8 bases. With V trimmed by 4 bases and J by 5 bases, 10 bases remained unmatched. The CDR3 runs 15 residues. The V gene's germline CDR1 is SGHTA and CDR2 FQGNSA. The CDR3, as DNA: TGTGCCAGCAGCTCAGCCGACAGGGGTATCGACGAGCAGTACTTC. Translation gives CASSSADRGIDEQYF.

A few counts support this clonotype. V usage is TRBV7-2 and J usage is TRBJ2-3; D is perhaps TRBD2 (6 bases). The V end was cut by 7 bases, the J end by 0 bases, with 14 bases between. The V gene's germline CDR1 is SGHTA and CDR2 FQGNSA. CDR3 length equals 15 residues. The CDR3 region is CASNAVSGSTDTQYF. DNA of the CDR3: TGTGCCAGCAACGCAGTGAGCGGGAGCACAGATACGCAGTATTTT.

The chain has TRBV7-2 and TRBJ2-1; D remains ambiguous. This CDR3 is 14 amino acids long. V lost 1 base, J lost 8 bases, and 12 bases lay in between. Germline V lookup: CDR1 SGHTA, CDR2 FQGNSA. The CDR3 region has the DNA TGTGCCAGCAGCTTAGTGGCAGCCTTCGATGAGCAGTTCTTC. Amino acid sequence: CASSLVAAFDEQFF. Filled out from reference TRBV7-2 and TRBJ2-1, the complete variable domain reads GAGVSQSPSNKVTEKGKDVELRCDPISGHTALYWYRQSLGQGLEFLIYFQGNSAPDKSGLPSDRFSAERTGGSVSTLTIQRTQQEDSAVYLCASSLVAAFDEQFFGPGTRLTVL.

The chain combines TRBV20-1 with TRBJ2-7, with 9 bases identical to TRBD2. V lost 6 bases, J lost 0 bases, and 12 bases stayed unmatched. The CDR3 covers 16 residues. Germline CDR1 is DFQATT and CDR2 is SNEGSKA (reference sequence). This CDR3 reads CSAPPASGKSSYEQYF. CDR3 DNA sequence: TGCAGTGCACCCCCGGCTAGCGGGAAGAGCTCCTACGAGCAGTACTTC.

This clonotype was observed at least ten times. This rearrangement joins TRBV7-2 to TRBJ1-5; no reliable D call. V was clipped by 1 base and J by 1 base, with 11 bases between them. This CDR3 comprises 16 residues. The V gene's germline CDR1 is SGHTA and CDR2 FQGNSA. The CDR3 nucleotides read TGTGCCAGCAGCTTAGACCCTTTGGGAAGCAATCAGCCCCAGCATTTT. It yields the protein CASSLDPLGSNQPQHF.

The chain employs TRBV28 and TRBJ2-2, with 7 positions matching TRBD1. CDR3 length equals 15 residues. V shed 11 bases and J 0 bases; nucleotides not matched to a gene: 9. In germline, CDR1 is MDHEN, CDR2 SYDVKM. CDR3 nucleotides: TGTGCCGCCCTTTCCGGGACAGCGAACACCGGGGAGCTGTTTTTT. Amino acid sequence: CAALSGTANTGELFF.

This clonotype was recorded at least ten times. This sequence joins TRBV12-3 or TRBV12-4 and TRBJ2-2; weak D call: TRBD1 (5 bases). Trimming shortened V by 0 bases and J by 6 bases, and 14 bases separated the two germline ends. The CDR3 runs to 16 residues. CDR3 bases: TGTGCCAGCAGTTTAGCGTTAGGGGTTTCGTCCGGGGAGCTGTTTTTT. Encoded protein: CASSLALGVSSGELFF.

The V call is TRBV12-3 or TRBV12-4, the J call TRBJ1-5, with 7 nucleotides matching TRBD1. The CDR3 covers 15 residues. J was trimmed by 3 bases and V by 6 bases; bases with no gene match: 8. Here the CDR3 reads CASSAGQPTNQPQHF. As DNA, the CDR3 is TGTGCCAGCAGCGCGGGACAGCCCACCAATCAGCCCCAGCATTTT.

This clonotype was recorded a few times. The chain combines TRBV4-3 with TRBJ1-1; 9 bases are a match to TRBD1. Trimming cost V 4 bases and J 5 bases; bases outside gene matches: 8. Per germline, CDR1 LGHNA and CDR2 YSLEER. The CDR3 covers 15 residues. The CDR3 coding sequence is TGCGCCAGCAGCCCTACAGGGACAGGGCTAACTGAAGCTTTCTTT. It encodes CASSPTGTGLTEAFF.

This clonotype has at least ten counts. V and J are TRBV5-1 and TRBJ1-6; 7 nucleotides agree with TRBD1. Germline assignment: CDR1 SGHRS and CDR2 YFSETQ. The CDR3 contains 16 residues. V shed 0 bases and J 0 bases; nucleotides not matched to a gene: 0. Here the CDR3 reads CASSLGQGSYNSPLHF. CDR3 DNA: TGCGCCAGCAGCTTGGGACAGGGCTCCTATAATTCACCCCTCCACTTT.

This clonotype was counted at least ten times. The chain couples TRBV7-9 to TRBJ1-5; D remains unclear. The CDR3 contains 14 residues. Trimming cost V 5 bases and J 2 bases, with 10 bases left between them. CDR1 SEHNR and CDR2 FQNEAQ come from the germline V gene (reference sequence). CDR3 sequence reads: CASSRGVGNQPQHF. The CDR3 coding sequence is TGTGCCAGCAGCCGGGGAGTGGGCAATCAGCCCCAGCATTTT.

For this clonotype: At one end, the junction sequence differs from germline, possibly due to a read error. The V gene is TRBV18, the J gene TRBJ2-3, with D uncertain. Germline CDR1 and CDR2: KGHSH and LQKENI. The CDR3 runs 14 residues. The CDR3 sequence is CASLPPTGADTQYF. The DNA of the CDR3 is TGTGCCAGCTTACCACCGACGGGCGCAGATACGCAGTATTTT.

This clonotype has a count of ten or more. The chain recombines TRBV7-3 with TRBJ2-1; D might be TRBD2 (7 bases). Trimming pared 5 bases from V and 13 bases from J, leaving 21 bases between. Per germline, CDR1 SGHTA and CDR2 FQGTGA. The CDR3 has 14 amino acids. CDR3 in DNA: TGTGCCAGCAGCCCAACCCACGGGGGGCCTTACCAGTTCTTC. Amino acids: CASSPTHGGPYQFF. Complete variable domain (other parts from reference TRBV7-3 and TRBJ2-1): GAGVSQTPSNKVTEKGKYVELRCDPISGHTALYWYRQSLGQGPEFLIYFQGTGAADDSGLPNDRFFAVRPEGSVSTLKIQRTERGDSAVYLCASSPTHGGPYQFFGPGTRLTVL.

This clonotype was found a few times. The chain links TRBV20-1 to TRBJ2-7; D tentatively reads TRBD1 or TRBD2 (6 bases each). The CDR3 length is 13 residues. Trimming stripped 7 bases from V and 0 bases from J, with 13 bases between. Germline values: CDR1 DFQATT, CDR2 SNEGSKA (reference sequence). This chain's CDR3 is CSVGGRSSYEQYF. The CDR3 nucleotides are TGCAGTGTGGGGGGCCGCAGCTCCTACGAGCAGTACTTC.

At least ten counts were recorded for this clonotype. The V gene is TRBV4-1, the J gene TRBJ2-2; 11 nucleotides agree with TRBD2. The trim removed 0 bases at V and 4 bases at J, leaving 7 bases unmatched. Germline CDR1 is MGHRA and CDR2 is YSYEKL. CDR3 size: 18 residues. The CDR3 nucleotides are TGCGCCAGCAGCCAAGAAGAACTAGCGGGAGTCGGCACCGGGGAGCTGTTTTTT. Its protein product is CASSQEELAGVGTGELFF.

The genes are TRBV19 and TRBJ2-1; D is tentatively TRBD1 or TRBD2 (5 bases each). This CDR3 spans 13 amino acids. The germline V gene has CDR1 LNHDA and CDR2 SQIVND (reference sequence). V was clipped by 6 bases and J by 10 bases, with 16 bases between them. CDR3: CASRLRDLSEQFF. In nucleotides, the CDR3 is TGTGCCAGTAGGCTTCGGGACCTGTCGGAGCAGTTCTTC.

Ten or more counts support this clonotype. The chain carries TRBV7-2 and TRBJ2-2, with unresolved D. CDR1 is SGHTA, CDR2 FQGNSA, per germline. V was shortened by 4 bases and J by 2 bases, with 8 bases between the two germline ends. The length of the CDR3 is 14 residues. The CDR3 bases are TGTGCCAGCAGCTCTCAAGATAACACCGGGGAGCTGTTTTTT. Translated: CASSSQDNTGELFF.

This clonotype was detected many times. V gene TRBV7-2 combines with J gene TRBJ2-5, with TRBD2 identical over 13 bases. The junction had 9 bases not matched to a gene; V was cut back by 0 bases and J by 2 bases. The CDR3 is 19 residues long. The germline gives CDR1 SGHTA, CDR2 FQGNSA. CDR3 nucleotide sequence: TGTGCCAGCAGCTTAGCCCAAGGACTAGCGGGGGCCGCTCAAGAGACCCAGTACTTC. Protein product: CASSLAQGLAGAAQETQYF.

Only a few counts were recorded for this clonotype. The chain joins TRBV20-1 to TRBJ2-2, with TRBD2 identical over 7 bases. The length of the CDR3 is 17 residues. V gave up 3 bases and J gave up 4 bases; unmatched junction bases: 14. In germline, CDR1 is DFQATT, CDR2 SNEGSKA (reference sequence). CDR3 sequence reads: CSARAGRRERSTGELFF. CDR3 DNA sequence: TGCAGTGCTAGGGCGGGCAGGCGGGAGAGGTCCACCGGGGAGCTGTTTTTT.

The CDR3 sequence is CASSSRRGVNEQFF. The CDR3 bases are TGTGCCAGCAGTTCCCGGCGGGGGGTCAATGAGCAGTTCTTC. This chain links TRBV28 with TRBJ2-1; TRBD2 aligns across 8 bases. The CDR3 has 14 residues. The J segment lost 6 bases and the V segment lost 4 bases, leaving 5 bases of the junction unmatched. Germline V gene data show CDR1 as MDHEN and CDR2 as SYDVKM.

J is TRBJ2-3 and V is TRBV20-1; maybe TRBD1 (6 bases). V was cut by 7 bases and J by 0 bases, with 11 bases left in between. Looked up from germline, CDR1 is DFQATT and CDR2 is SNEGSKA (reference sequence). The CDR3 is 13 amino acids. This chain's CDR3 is CSDRDASTDTQYF. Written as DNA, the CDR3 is TGCAGTGACAGGGACGCCAGCACAGATACGCAGTATTTT.

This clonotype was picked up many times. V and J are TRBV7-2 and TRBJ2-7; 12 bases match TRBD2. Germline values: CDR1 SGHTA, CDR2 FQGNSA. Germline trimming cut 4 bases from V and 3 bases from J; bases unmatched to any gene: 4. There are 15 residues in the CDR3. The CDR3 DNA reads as TGTGCCAGCAGCTCCGGACTAGCGGGACTCTACGAGCAGTACTTC. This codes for CASSSGLAGLYEQYF.

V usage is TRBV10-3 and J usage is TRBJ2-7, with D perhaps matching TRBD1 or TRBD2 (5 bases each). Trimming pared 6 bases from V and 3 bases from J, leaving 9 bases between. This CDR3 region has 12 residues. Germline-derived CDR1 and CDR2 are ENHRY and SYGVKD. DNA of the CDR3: TGTGCCATCAGCGGGGACCTCTACGAGCAGTACTTC. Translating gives CAISGDLYEQYF.

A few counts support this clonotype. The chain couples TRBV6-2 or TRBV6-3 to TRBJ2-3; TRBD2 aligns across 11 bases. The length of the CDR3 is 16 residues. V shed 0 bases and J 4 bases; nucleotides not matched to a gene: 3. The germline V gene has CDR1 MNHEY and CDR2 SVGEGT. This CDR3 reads CASSYSRLAGPDTQYF. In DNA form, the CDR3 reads TGTGCCAGCAGTTACTCCCGACTAGCGGGGCCAGATACGCAGTATTTT.

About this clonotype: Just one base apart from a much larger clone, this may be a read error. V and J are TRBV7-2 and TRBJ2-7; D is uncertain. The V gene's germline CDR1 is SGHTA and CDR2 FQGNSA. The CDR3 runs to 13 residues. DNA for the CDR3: TGTGCCAGGAGCTTCCAGCTCCCCTACGAGCAGTACTTC. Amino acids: CARSFQLPYEQYF.